The clone carrying this TCR beta chain was seen a handful of times. The sample is drawn from a study of T cell repertoires in cytomegalovirus infection. For the study at large: Both a matching HLA type and CMV infection were indicated by public TCR beta signatures.

Each CDR3 protein is one row after TCRdb ran MiXCR on the reads. The profile shows about 190,000 distinct CDR3 sequences, 9.5% of them singletons. Looked up from germline, CDR1 is LNHDA and CDR2 is SQIVND (reference sequence). The CDR3 runs 13 residues. V gave up 8 bases and J gave up 2 bases, with 12 bases separating them. This TCR derives from a human donor in good health (CMV status not recorded). Some clones in this sample may be carry-over from other donors' samples. The chain employs TRBV19 and TRBJ1-1; D not resolved. The sequencing sample was made of PBMCs. The CDR3, as DNA: TGTGCCAGTTCCATACGGGCAAACACTGAAGCTTTCTTT. This gives the protein CASSIRANTEAFF.